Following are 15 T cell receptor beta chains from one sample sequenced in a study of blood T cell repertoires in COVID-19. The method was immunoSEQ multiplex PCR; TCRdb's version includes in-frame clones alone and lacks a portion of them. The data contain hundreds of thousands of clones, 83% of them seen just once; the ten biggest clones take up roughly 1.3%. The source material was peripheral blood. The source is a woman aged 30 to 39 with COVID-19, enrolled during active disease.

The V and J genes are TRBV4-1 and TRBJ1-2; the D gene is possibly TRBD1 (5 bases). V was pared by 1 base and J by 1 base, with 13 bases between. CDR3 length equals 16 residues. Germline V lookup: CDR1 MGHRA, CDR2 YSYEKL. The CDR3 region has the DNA TGCGCCAGCAGCCAAGCCCTGGACACACTTAACTATGGCTACACCTTC. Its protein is CASSQALDTLNYGYTF.

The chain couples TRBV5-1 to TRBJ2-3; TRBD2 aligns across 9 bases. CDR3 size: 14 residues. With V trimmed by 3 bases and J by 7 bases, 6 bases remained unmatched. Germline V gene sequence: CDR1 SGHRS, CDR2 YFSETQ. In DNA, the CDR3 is TGCGCCAGCAGCTCCAGCGGGGGGACAAATACGCAGTATTTT. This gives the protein CASSSSGGTNTQYF.

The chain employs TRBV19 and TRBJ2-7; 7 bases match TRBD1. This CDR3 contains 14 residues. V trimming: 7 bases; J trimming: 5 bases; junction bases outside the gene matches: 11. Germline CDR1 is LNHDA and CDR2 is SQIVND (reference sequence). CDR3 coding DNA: TGTGCCAGTACCCCCCGACAGGGTCGACACGAGCAGTACTTC. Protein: CASTPRQGRHEQYF.

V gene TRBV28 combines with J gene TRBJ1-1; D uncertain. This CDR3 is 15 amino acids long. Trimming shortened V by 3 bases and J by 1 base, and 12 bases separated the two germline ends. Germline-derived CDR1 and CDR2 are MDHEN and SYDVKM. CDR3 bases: TGTGCCAGCAGTTTCCCGGGAACGGGGAACACTGAAGCTTTCTTT. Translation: CASSFPGTGNTEAFF.

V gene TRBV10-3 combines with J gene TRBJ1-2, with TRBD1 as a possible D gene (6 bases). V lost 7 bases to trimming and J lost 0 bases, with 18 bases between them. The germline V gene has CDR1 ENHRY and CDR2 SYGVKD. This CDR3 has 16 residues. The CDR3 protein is CAINQDRALPNYGYTF. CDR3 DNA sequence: TGTGCCATCAACCAGGACAGAGCCCTCCCTAACTATGGCTACACCTTC.

CDR3: CASSGEEEGYTF. DNA of the CDR3: TGTGCCAGCAGTGGTGAAGAAGAGGGCTACACCTTC. J is TRBJ1-2 and V is TRBV2; D not resolved. Between the trimmed V and J ends, which lost 4 bases and 8 bases, there was a span of 11 bases. CDR1 is SNHLY, CDR2 FYNNEI, per germline. This CDR3 has 12 amino acids.

Here the CDR3 reads CATSRDRGQGVQPQHF. CDR3 DNA sequence: TGTGCCACCAGCAGAGACCGGGGACAGGGGGTTCAGCCCCAGCATTTT. V and J are TRBV15 and TRBJ1-5; the match to TRBD1 covers 11 bases. Germline V gives CDR1 LNHNV, CDR2 YYDKDF (reference sequence). This CDR3 is 16 amino acids long. The V gene end was trimmed by 0 bases and the J gene end by 6 bases; junction bases not matched to a gene: 4.

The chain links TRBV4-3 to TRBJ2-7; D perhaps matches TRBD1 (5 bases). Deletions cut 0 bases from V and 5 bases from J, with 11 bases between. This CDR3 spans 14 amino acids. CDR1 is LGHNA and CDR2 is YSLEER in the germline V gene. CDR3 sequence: CASSQDTGTDEQYF. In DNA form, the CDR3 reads TGCGCCAGCAGCCAAGATACAGGCACTGACGAGCAGTACTTC.

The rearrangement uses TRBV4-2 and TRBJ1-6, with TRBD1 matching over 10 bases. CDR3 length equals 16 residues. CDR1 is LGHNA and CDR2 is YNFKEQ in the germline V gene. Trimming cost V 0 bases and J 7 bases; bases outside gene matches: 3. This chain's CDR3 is CASSQDPGQGNSPLHF. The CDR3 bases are TGTGCCAGCAGCCAAGACCCGGGACAGGGGAATTCACCCCTCCACTTT.

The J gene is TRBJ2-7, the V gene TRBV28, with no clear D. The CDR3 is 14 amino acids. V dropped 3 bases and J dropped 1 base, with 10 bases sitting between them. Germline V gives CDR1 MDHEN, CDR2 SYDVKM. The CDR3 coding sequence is TGTGCCAGCAGTTTTGACCAGGATTCCTACGAGCAGTACTTC. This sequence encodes CASSFDQDSYEQYF.

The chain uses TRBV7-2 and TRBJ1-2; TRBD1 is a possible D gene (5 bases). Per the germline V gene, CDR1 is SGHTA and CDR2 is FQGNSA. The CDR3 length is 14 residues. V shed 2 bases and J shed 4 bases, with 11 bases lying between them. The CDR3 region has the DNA TGTGCCAGCAGCTTAACGGGGGGAGGCTATGGCTACACCTTC. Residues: CASSLTGGGYGYTF.

The CDR3 sequence is CASSYAPPRNEQFF. The CDR3 bases are TGTGCCAGCAGTTATGCCCCCCCGAGGAATGAGCAGTTCTTC. V gene TRBV6-2 or TRBV6-3 combines with J gene TRBJ2-1; no definite D call. The CDR3 runs to 14 residues. Trimming pared 3 bases from V and 7 bases from J, leaving 13 bases between. Germline V gene data show CDR1 as MNHEY and CDR2 as SVGEGT.

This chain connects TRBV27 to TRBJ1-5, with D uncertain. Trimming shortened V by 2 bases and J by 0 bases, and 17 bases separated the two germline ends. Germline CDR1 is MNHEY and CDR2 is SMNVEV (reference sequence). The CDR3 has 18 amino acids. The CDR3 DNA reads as TGTGCCAGCAGTTTAAGGGTAGTTGGCGGGTATAGCAATCAGCCCCAGCATTTT. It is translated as CASSLRVVGGYSNQPQHF.

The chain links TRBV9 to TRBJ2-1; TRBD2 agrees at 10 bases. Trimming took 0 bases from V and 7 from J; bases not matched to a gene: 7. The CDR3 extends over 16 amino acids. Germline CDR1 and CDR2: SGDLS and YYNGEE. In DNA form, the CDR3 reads TGTGCCAGCAGCGTAGCTAGCGGGAGAGTGTGGAATGAGCAGTTCTTC. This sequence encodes CASSVASGRVWNEQFF.

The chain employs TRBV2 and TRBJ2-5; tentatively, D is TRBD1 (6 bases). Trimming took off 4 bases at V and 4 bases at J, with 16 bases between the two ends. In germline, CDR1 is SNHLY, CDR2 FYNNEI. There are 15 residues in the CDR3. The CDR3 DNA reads TGTGCCAGCAGTGCAGTTGCAGGGGCAGGAGAGACCCAGTACTTC. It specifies CASSAVAGAGETQYF. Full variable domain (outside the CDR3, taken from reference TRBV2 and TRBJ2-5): EPEVTQTPSHQVTQMGQEVILRCVPISNHLYFYWYRQILGQKVEFLVSFYNNEISEKSEIFDDQFSVERPDGSNFTLKIRSTKLEDSAMYFCASSAVAGAGETQYFGPGTRLLVL.